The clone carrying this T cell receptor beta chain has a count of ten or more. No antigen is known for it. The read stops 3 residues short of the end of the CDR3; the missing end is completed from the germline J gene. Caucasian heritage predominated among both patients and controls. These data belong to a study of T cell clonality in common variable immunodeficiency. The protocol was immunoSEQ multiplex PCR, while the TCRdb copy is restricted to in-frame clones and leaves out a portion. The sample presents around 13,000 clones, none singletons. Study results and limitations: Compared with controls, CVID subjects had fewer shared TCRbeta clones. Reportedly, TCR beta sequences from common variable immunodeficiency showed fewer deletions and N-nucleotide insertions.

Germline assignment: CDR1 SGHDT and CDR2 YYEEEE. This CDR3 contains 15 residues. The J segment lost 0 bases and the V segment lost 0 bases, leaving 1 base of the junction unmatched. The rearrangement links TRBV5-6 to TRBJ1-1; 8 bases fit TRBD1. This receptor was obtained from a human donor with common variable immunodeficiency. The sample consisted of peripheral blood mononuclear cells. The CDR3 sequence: CASSLGTGMNTEAFF. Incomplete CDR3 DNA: TGTGCCAGCAGCTTGGGGACAGGGATGAACACTGAA.